The rows below give T cell receptor beta chains drawn from one sample of a study of T cells in Graves' hyperthyroidism and ophthalmopathy. TCRdb re-analysed the multiplex PCR reads in MiXCR, keeping a single row per CDR3 protein. Of approximately 480,000 distinct CDR3 sequences listed, less than 25% are singletons. Sequenced material: blood. These receptors all stem from a man aged 18 to 30 with Graves' hyperthyroidism. The CDR3 runs from the conserved cysteine through the conserved F or W. For some rows the clone size is stated as once, few or many, or as a class when expanded; others skip it.

J gene | CDR3 length | V gene | clone size | CDR3 protein
TRBJ2-7 | 15 | TRBV11-2 | many | CASSLGAATFYEQYF
TRBJ2-5 | 13 | TRBV28 | many | CASTMGGAETQYF
TRBJ1-2 | 12 | TRBV9 | many | CASSVEGLGYTF
TRBJ2-5 | 15 | TRBV27 | - | CASTETGTLPETQYF
TRBJ2-7 | 16 | TRBV28 | many | CASSSRTSGGFYEQYF
TRBJ1-2 | 12 | TRBV14 | - | CASSHRLYGYTF
TRBJ2-2 | 16 | TRBV5-1 | many | CASATQSGGFTGELFF
TRBJ2-7 | 14 | TRBV18 | - | CASSPPLGSYEQYF
TRBJ2-7 | 16 | TRBV5-6 | few | CASSLAVGKGLWEQYF
TRBJ1-1 | 16 | TRBV30 | many | CAWRGSPIGVNTEAFF
TRBJ1-1 | 15 | TRBV5-5 | many | CASSSGGVGNTEAFF
TRBJ2-4 | 17 | TRBV6-2/TRBV6-3 | many | CASSYGEASNGGNIQYF
TRBJ1-6 | 13 | TRBV2 | many | CASRGVSGSPLHF
TRBJ1-1 | 13 | TRBV5-1 | many | CASSSFQEGEAFF
TRBJ2-7 | 13 | TRBV7-8 | many | CASSLAATYEQYF
TRBJ2-7 | 12 | TRBV28 | - | CASVGTLYEQYF
TRBJ2-7 | 18 | TRBV10-1 | - | CASSESISSGRAAYEQYF
TRBJ2-2 | 14 | TRBV5-4 | few | CASSLPGRAGELFF
TRBJ1-1 | 12 | TRBV19 | many | CASSISGNEAFF
TRBJ2-7 | 14 | TRBV5-1 | many | CASSWDRVSYEQYF
TRBJ1-2 | 11 | TRBV20-1 | - | CSVDSPYGYTF
TRBJ1-5 | 14 | TRBV5-6 | many | CASSFGTGFTPQHF
TRBJ1-6 | 13 | TRBV4-2 | - | CASSQALDSPLHF
TRBJ1-2 | 13 | TRBV12-3/TRBV12-4 | many | CASSLGALNGYTF
TRBJ1-1 | 13 | TRBV19 | many | CASQYRGNTEAFF
TRBJ1-2 | 13 | TRBV27 | many | CASRPRPDYGYTF
TRBJ1-2 | 14 | TRBV20-1 | - | CSARTWTSNYGYTF
TRBJ2-5 | 17 | TRBV28 | - | CASSDPRRGGPEETQYF
TRBJ2-5 | 14 | TRBV20-1 | many | CSARDQRGGETQYF
TRBJ1-3 | 18 | TRBV20-1 | many | CSASWDRGTKFVGNTIYF
TRBJ2-7 | 15 | TRBV15 | - | CATSRGGQGRYEQYF
TRBJ2-4 | 14 | TRBV12-3/TRBV12-4 | - | CASTLDSSKNIQYF
TRBJ1-1 | 15 | TRBV7-8 | many | CASSARGRMNTEAFF
TRBJ2-5 | 14 | TRBV30 | many | CAWSVRPEPETQYF
TRBJ1-2 | 12 | TRBV20-1 | many | CSARDTPYGYTF
TRBJ2-7 | 14 | TRBV13 | - | CASSWSGRFYEQYF
TRBJ2-5 | 15 | TRBV3-1 | many | CASSQTMPGFETQYF
TRBJ2-2 | 21 | TRBV5-1 | few | CASSLDSRVLSERWNTGELFF
TRBJ1-5 | 14 | TRBV28 | many | CASSLFPQGEAQHF
TRBJ2-2 | 14 | TRBV9 | many | CASSVDRVSGELFF
TRBJ2-2 | 13 | TRBV12-3/TRBV12-4 | many | CGAKGLATGELFF
TRBJ1-2 | 15 | TRBV7-2 | many | CASSRRGTDNYGYTF
TRBJ1-2 | 14 | TRBV28 | - | CASSEEDSAYGYTF
TRBJ2-7 | 13 | TRBV28 | few | CASTSGQFNEQYF
TRBJ1-2 | 16 | TRBV5-1 | - | CASSWGTGAANYGYTF
TRBJ1-5 | 14 | TRBV28 | many | CASSPPAGIQPQHF
TRBJ2-7 | 14 | TRBV6-5 | few | CASSYGEGAYEQYF
TRBJ2-5 | 15 | TRBV5-6 | many | CASSSGTQGEETQYF
TRBJ1-2 | 14 | TRBV27 | - | CASSLWGPNYGYTF
TRBJ2-7 | 13 | TRBV30 | - | CAWSRRQSYEQYF
TRBJ2-7 | 13 | TRBV20-1 | many | CSARGQSSYEQYF
TRBJ2-5 | 14 | TRBV5-1 | many | CASAWGRAGETQYF
TRBJ1-3 | 15 | TRBV6-5 | many | CASSYSGASGNTIYF
TRBJ2-1 | 14 | TRBV12-3/TRBV12-4 | once | CASSLKQGSDEQFF
TRBJ1-5 | 15 | TRBV19 | many | CASSIVGVSNQPQHF
TRBJ2-7 | 12 | TRBV20-1 | - | CSALAFQGEQYF
TRBJ1-1 | 13 | TRBV27 | many | CASSPTVDTEAFF